This T cell receptor (beta chain) appears in the sequencing data of a study of control samples from healthy donors and cancer patients. A single count supports this clone. This table comes from immunoSEQ multiplex PCR, and its TCRdb copy is limited to in-frame clones, with some not included. The sample lists under 200,000 clones, about 90% seen once, with 0.65% to 0.85% in the top ten. The CDR3 length is 15 residues. Germline trimming cut 4 bases from V and 5 bases from J; bases unmatched to any gene: 6. Germline V CDR1 and CDR2: MNHEY, SVGAGI. This chain connects TRBV6-5 to TRBJ1-4; TRBD1 agrees at 8 bases. The clonotype originates from a woman younger than 45 in good health. Source material: blood. The CDR3 spells CASSLGRDRNEKLFF. CDR3 nucleotides: TGTGCCAGCAGTTTGGGCCGGGACAGGAATGAAAAACTGTTTTTT.